The clone carrying this T cell receptor (beta chain) has a handful of counts. Its matching antigen is unknown. For TCR beta, libraries came from iRepertoire HTBI primers and Arm-PCR of CDR3 regions. A single record per CDR3 protein comes from TCRdb applying MiXCR to the multiplex PCR reads. The sample has over 500,000 distinct CDR3 sequences, around 17% seen once. The data belong to a study of regulatory T cells in long-lasting Graves disease. Study-wide findings and caveats: Accuracy was possibly reduced by small sample size. Examination was confined to peripheral blood, excluding thyroid tissue. Graves' patients with persistent disease showed TCR diversity lower than patients newly diagnosed.

V was cut by 0 bases and J by 0 bases, with 12 bases left in between. This CDR3 spans 16 amino acids. The V gene's germline CDR1 is SGHRS and CDR2 YFSETQ. The time point is: newly diagnosed GD, antithyroid drugs for less than 3 months. RNA from PBMCs was the source of the TCR library. These same data were also listed under a study on T cells in Graves' hyperthyroidism and ophthalmopathy.

The sequencing here drew on peripheral blood mononuclear cells (PBMCs), taken at new diagnosis, from a patient treated with antithyroid drugs. The chain couples TRBV5-1 to TRBJ1-1; possible D gene TRBD1, 6 bases. This clonotype was obtained from a woman aged 25 to 45 with Graves disease. In DNA form, the CDR3 reads TGCGCCAGCAGCTTGGGGGGGGGACACCTGAACACTGAAGCTTTCTTT. Translation: CASSLGGGHLNTEAFF. Combining the CDR3 with reference TRBV5-1 and TRBJ1-1 gives the whole variable domain KAGVTQTPRYLIKTRGQQVTLSCSPISGHRSVSWYQQTPGQGLQFLFEYFSETQRNKGNFPGRFSGRQFSNSRSEMNVSTLELGDSALYLCASSLGGGHLNTEAFFGQGTRLTVV.